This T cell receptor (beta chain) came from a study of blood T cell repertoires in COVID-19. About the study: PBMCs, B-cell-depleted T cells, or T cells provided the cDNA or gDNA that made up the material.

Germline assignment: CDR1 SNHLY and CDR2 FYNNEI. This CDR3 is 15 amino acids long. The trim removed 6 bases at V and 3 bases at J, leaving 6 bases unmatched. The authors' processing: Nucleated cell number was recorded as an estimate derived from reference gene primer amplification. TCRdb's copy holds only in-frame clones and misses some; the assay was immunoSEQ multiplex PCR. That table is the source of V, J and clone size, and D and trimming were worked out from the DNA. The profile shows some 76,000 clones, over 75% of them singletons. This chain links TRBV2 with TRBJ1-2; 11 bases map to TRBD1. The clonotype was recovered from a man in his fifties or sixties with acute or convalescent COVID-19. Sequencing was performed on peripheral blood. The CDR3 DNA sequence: TGTGCCAGCAGGGTTAGGACAGGGGGCCACTATGGCTACACCTTC. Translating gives CASRVRTGGHYGYTF.